Below are 26 T cell receptor beta chains sequenced from a single sample in a study of shared clonotypes between healthy human individuals. The data were produced by immunoSEQ multiplex PCR, yet TCRdb's version contains in-frame clones alone and is incomplete. The sample has 2 million to 3 million clones; 80% to 95% are singletons. Sequencing was carried out using naive CD4+ T cells from PBMCs. Subset: CD45RA+ positively selected. These receptors came from a young man in good health. Some clones in this sample may be carry-over from other donors' samples.

The chain employs TRBV5-4 and TRBJ2-4; 10 nucleotides line up with TRBD1. Germline-derived CDR1 and CDR2 are SGHNT and YYREEE (reference sequence). The CDR3 spans 15 residues. The V and J ends lost 0 bases and 6 bases, in that order; junction bases with no gene match: 3. The CDR3 protein is CASSLVGDRGNIQYF. Here the CDR3 DNA reads TGTGCCAGCAGCTTGGTTGGGGACAGGGGAAACATTCAGTACTTC.

V is TRBV7-8 and J is TRBJ2-5, with 7 positions matching TRBD1. The length of the CDR3 is 15 residues. CDR1 is SGHVS, CDR2 FQNEAQ, per germline. Germline trimming cut 5 bases from V and 7 bases from J; bases unmatched to any gene: 13. The CDR3 DNA is TGTGCCAGCAGCCCCACCCGGGGACAGAGGGGGACCCAGTACTTC. Amino acids: CASSPTRGQRGTQYF.

The rearrangement joins TRBV15 to TRBJ2-7; D might be TRBD2 (5 bases). The V gene's germline CDR1 is LNHNV and CDR2 YYDKDF (reference sequence). Trimming took off 5 bases at V and 4 bases at J, with 9 bases between the two ends. This CDR3 is 12 amino acids long. The chain's CDR3 is CATSPGRYEQYF. In nucleotides, the CDR3 is TGTGCCACCAGCCCGGGAAGATACGAGCAGTACTTC.

The chain couples TRBV4-1 to TRBJ1-5; D ambiguous. The CDR3 length is 13 residues. V was clipped by 4 bases and J by 4 bases, with 8 bases between them. Per germline, CDR1 MGHRA and CDR2 YSYEKL. This CDR3 reads CASSRDGNQPQHF. The CDR3 DNA sequence: TGCGCCAGCAGCCGAGATGGGAATCAGCCCCAGCATTTT.

V gene TRBV12-5 combines with J gene TRBJ2-1, with TRBD1 matching 9 bases. Trimming removed 1 base from V and 9 bases from J; junction bases left unmatched: 10. This CDR3 spans 16 amino acids. The V gene's germline CDR1 is LGHNT and CDR2 FRNRAP. The CDR3 protein is CASGLDGGQGFGEQFF. CDR3 nucleotide sequence: TGTGCTAGTGGTTTGGACGGGGGACAGGGTTTTGGTGAGCAGTTCTTC.

The rearrangement joins TRBV29-1 to TRBJ2-1; TRBD2 agrees at 8 bases. Germline V gene sequence: CDR1 SQVTM, CDR2 ANQGSEA. CDR3 length equals 16 residues. V was clipped by 4 bases and J by 5 bases; unmatched bases: 13. The CDR3 nucleotides read TGCAGCGTTGTAAATCCCCCTAGCGGGCGACACAATGAGCAGTTCTTC. Translation: CSVVNPPSGRHNEQFF.

The gene calls are TRBV6-4 and TRBJ2-3; possible D gene TRBD2, 5 bases. V was clipped by 5 bases and J by 2 bases, with 11 bases between them. The CDR3 spans 14 residues. Germline V gene lookup returns CDR1 MRHNA and CDR2 SNTAGT. This CDR3 is CASSSGLATDTQYF. In nucleotides, the CDR3 is TGTGCCAGCAGTTCTGGACTGGCCACAGATACGCAGTATTTT.

The CDR3 nucleotides read TGCGCCAGCAGCCAAGGGCTAGCGGAGCCTGGGGCCAACGTCCTGACTTTC. It specifies CASSQGLAEPGANVLTF. The chain is built from TRBV4-1 and TRBJ2-6, with 7 bases identical to TRBD2. V lost 1 base and J lost 2; bases outside the gene matches: 5. This CDR3 is built from 17 residues. CDR1 and CDR2 (germline): MGHRA, YSYEKL.

The V call is TRBV5-4, the J call TRBJ2-3; 9 nucleotides line up with TRBD2. CDR3 length equals 16 residues. Germline V gene sequence: CDR1 SGHNT, CDR2 YYREEE (reference sequence). After removal of 4 bases from V and 1 base from J, the junction contained 7 bases not matched to a gene. CDR3 protein: CASSVPTSGGTDTQYF. The CDR3 DNA reads as TGTGCCAGCAGCGTCCCGACTAGCGGAGGCACAGATACGCAGTATTTT.

This clone came up once. The chain joins TRBV5-1 to TRBJ1-3; D gene uncertain. There are 17 residues in the CDR3. The V and J ends lost 4 bases and 0 bases respectively, with 17 bases between them. Germline-derived CDR1 and CDR2 are SGHRS and YFSETQ. Written as DNA, the CDR3 is TGCGCCAGCAGCAGGGAGGGTCCCGCGATCTCTGGAAACACCATATATTTT. As protein: CASSREGPAISGNTIYF.

This chain joins TRBV27 and TRBJ1-5; D unresolved. Germline assignment: CDR1 MNHEY and CDR2 SMNVEV (reference sequence). This CDR3 has 15 amino acids. V was trimmed by 0 bases and J by 6 bases, leaving 12 bases between them. The CDR3 sequence is CASSLSSGVIQPQHF. CDR3 nucleotide sequence: TGTGCCAGCAGTTTATCCTCCGGGGTGATTCAGCCCCAGCATTTT.

The chain employs TRBV6-4 and TRBJ2-7; TRBD1 matches at 7 bases. The ends lost 6 bases at V and 4 bases at J; junction bases unmatched: 6. The CDR3 totals 13 residues. The germline V gene has CDR1 MRHNA and CDR2 SNTAGT. This chain's CDR3 is CASSLEQGYEQYF. CDR3 sequence (DNA): TGTGCCAGCAGCCTAGAACAGGGGTACGAGCAGTACTTC.

As concerns this clone: One end of the junction is discordant with germline, which a read error may explain. The rearrangement uses TRBV18 and TRBJ1-1; the match to TRBD1 covers 8 bases. The length of the CDR3 is 16 residues. Germline lookup yields CDR1 KGHSH and CDR2 LQKENI. The CDR3 nucleotides are TGTGCCAGCTCACCACTTGGGACAGGTGTGAAAACTGAAGCTTTCTTT. Its translation: CASSPLGTGVKTEAFF. The whole variable domain, remainder taken from reference TRBV18 and TRBJ1-1, is NAGVMQNPRHLVRRRGQEARLRCSPMKGHSHVYWYRQLPEEGLKFMVYLQKENIIDESGMPKERFSAEFPKEGPSILRIQQVVRGDSAAYFCASSPLGTGVKTEAFFGQGTRLTVV.

V and J are TRBV6-5 and TRBJ2-7, with 10 bases aligning to TRBD2. V gave up 2 bases and J gave up 1 base; unmatched junction bases: 5. The CDR3 length is 16 residues. Germline V gene sequence: CDR1 MNHEY, CDR2 SVGAGI. The CDR3 DNA follows: TGTGCCAGCAGTTACGGACTAGCGGTTCGATCCTACGAGCAGTACTTC. Translating it yields CASSYGLAVRSYEQYF.

This chain joins TRBV7-9 and TRBJ1-4; D gene uncertain. Per germline, CDR1 SEHNR and CDR2 FQNEAQ (reference sequence). The CDR3 loop spans 15 amino acids. V dropped 2 bases and J dropped 7 bases, with 14 bases sitting between them. The CDR3, as DNA: TGTGCCAGCAGCTTAATGGTGGACCGGGGTGAAAAACTGTTTTTT. It codes for CASSLMVDRGEKLFF.

This clone was seen a handful of times. The chain joins TRBV5-5 to TRBJ1-1, with TRBD1 as a possible D gene (5 bases). The germline gives CDR1 SGHKS, CDR2 YYEKEE (reference sequence). V lost 4 bases and J lost 3, with 10 bases in between. This CDR3 is built from 13 residues. CDR3 bases: TGTGCCAGCAGCCAGGGTGCGGACACTGAAGCTTTCTTT. It specifies CASSQGADTEAFF.

This chain uses TRBV5-8 with TRBJ1-5; TRBD1 matches 8 bases. After removal of 4 bases from V and 7 bases from J, the junction contained 16 bases not matched to a gene. Germline V gene lookup returns CDR1 SGHTS and CDR2 YDEGEE. The CDR3 has 17 amino acids. CDR3 sequence (DNA): TGTGCCAGCAGCCCCACGGGAGACGGACAGGGCACGCAGCCCCAGCATTTT. Its translation is CASSPTGDGQGTQPQHF.

The chain joins TRBV20-1 to TRBJ2-5, with D perhaps TRBD2 (5 bases). Germline lookup yields CDR1 DFQATT and CDR2 SNEGSKA (reference sequence). The CDR3 is made up of 10 amino acids. With 6 bases removed from V and 9 bases from J, the gap between germline ends came to 11 bases. DNA of the CDR3: TGCAGTGCCGAGAGCGGACCCCAGTACTTC. This codes for CSAESGPQYF.

The J gene is TRBJ2-3, the V gene TRBV5-6; 11 nucleotides agree with TRBD2. Looked up from germline, CDR1 is SGHDT and CDR2 is YYEEEE. Trimming cost V 0 bases and J 4 bases; bases outside gene matches: 10. This CDR3 contains 18 residues. The CDR3: CASSLGLAGGEGADTQYF. CDR3 DNA: TGTGCCAGCAGCTTGGGGCTAGCGGGAGGCGAAGGCGCAGATACGCAGTATTTT. The whole variable domain, filled in from reference TRBV5-6 and TRBJ2-3, reads DAGVTQSPTHLIKTRGQQVTLRCSPKSGHDTVSWYQQALGQGPQFIFQYYEEEERQRGNFPDRFSGHQFPNYSSELNVNALLLGDSALYLCASSLGLAGGEGADTQYFGPGTRLTVL.

The rearrangement uses TRBV28 and TRBJ1-1, with D possibly TRBD1 on 5 matching bases. CDR3 length equals 12 residues. CDR1 MDHEN and CDR2 SYDVKM come from the germline V gene. The ends were cut back, 8 bases at V and 3 bases at J, with 10 bases in the middle. CDR3 DNA sequence: TGTGCCAGCCGGGACGTGTACACTGAAGCTTTCTTT. This translates into CASRDVYTEAFF.

As regards this clone: Other DNA sequences in this sample translate to the same CDR3. The chain has TRBV28 and TRBJ2-5; no clear D. The CDR3 covers 12 residues. Trimming shortened V by 1 base and J by 5 bases, and 5 bases separated the two germline ends. Per the germline V gene, CDR1 is MDHEN and CDR2 is SYDVKM. The CDR3 nucleotides read TGTGCCAGCAGTTTATTTGGGGAGACCCAGTACTTC. Translating gives CASSLFGETQYF.

This clone was seen only a few times. The chain couples TRBV2 to TRBJ1-1; TRBD1 agrees at 8 bases. Germline CDR1 SNHLY, CDR2 FYNNEI. This CDR3 spans 14 amino acids. V shed 7 bases, J shed 6 bases, and the junction held 10 bases outside the gene matches. CDR3 in amino acids: CASNKDRVSAEAFF. The CDR3 coding sequence is TGTGCCAGCAACAAGGACAGGGTGTCGGCTGAAGCTTTCTTT.

The chain recombines TRBV4-2 with TRBJ2-1, with D perhaps matching TRBD2 (6 bases). Germline CDR1 reads LGHNA; CDR2 reads YNFKEQ. The CDR3 runs to 16 residues. V lost 2 bases and J 13 bases, leaving 24 bases between the germline ends. The CDR3 sequence: CASSQMSGPQIPAQFF. The CDR3 DNA follows: TGTGCCAGCAGCCAAATGAGCGGGCCCCAAATCCCGGCCCAGTTCTTC.

This chain connects TRBV7-2 to TRBJ1-2; 10 bases agree with TRBD1. CDR3 length: 17 amino acids. Trimming took 5 bases from V and 0 from J; bases not matched to a gene: 9. In germline, CDR1 is SGHTA, CDR2 FQGNSA. CDR3 amino acids: CASSPGGTGAPNYGYTF. The CDR3 bases are TGTGCCAGCAGCCCCGGAGGGACAGGGGCACCTAACTATGGCTACACCTTC. Full variable domain (missing parts from reference TRBV7-2 and TRBJ1-2): GAGVSQSPSNKVTEKGKDVELRCDPISGHTALYWYRQSLGQGLEFLIYFQGNSAPDKSGLPSDRFSAERTGGSVSTLTIQRTQQEDSAVYLCASSPGGTGAPNYGYTFGSGTRLTVV.

A single count supports this clone. This chain links TRBV7-2 with TRBJ2-3; D tentatively fits TRBD1 or TRBD2 (6 bases each). The CDR3 is 15 residues long. Germline CDR1 and CDR2: SGHTA and FQGNSA. The V gene lost 5 bases and the J gene lost 4 bases, with 16 bases spanning the gap. The CDR3 sequence is CASSTRMGGPDTQYF. The CDR3 region has the DNA TGTGCCAGCAGCACCCGGATGGGGGGCCCAGATACGCAGTATTTT.

CDR3: CASSYIGQGSPLHF. DNA for the CDR3: TGTGCCAGCAGCTACATAGGACAGGGTTCACCCCTCCACTTT. The chain joins TRBV11-2 to TRBJ1-6; 8 bases are a match to TRBD1. The germline gives CDR1 SGHAT, CDR2 FQNNGV. The CDR3 has 14 amino acids. V was clipped by 4 bases and J by 9 bases; unmatched bases: 5. The complete variable domain, with remaining parts taken from reference TRBV11-2 and TRBJ1-6, reads EAGVAQSPRYKIIEKRQSVAFWCNPISGHATLYWYQQILGQGPKLLIQFQNNGVVDDSQLPKDRFSAERLKGVDSTLKIQPAKLEDSAVYLCASSYIGQGSPLHFGNGTRLTVT.